This TCR beta chain was recorded in a study of CD8+CD57+ T cells in acquired aplastic anemia. About the study: The sorted CD4+ and CD8+ cells yielded an average around 3.4 ug of DNA.

This clonotype was seen a handful of times. Its antigen is not known. Trimming left V 2 bases short and J 1 base short, with 5 bases between. Germline lookup yields CDR1 SGHVS and CDR2 FNYEAQ. CDR3 length: 13 residues. The template used for profiling TCR beta VDJ and CDR3 was genomic DNA. TCRdb independently ran MiXCR on the reads; one entry per CDR3 protein. The table shows around 190,000 distinct CDR3 sequences, with 61% occurring only once. The study's findings and limits: Roughly 31 was the count of CD8+ CDR3 sequences that patients shared with controls.

The TCR originated in a human donor in good health. The chain couples TRBV7-6 to TRBJ1-1; unclear D gene. Sequenced: sorted CD4+, CD8+, or CD8+CD57+ T cells (not recorded which) from PBMCs. Here the CDR3 reads CASSLQPNTEAFF. CDR3 DNA sequence: TGTGCCAGCAGCTTACAGCCGAACACTGAAGCTTTCTTT.